These 8 T cell receptor beta chains were sequenced from one sample in a study of T cells in Graves' hyperthyroidism and ophthalmopathy. Researchers took RNA transcripts and amplified the TCR beta CDR3 regions from them. The HTBI primer set served for first-round RT-PCR of the TCR CDR3. Using its own MiXCR run on the multiplex PCR reads, TCRdb lists one record per CDR3 protein. The table has some 510,000 distinct CDR3 sequences, about half seen once. Sequenced material: peripheral blood or thyroid tissue (not recorded which). Receptors originate from a young woman with Graves' hyperthyroidism.

About this clonotype itself: The junction differs from germline at one of its ends, possibly a read error. J is TRBJ2-2 and V is TRBV7-2; D gene ambiguous. The CDR3 is 17 amino acids. Germline-derived CDR1 and CDR2 are SGHTA and FQGNSA. CDR3 bases: TGCGCCAGCAGCCAAGAAGCATTGGGCTCGAACACCGGGGAGCTGTTTTTT. It codes for CASSQEALGSNTGELFF.

The genes are TRBV2 and TRBJ1-1; unclear D gene. V lost 2 bases, J lost 6 bases, and 10 bases lay in between. Per germline, CDR1 SNHLY and CDR2 FYNNEI. This CDR3 is 13 amino acids long. The CDR3 sequence is CASSEPGMAEAFF. The CDR3 nucleotides read TGTGCCAGCAGTGAACCGGGTATGGCTGAAGCTTTCTTT.

The chain is built from TRBV6-6 and TRBJ1-5; no reliable D call. Germline V CDR1 and CDR2: MNHNY, SVGAGI (reference sequence). The CDR3 has 13 residues. Trimming pared 5 bases from V and 5 bases from J, leaving 10 bases between. CDR3 in amino acids: CASSEREYQPQHF. As DNA, the CDR3 is TGTGCCAGCAGTGAACGGGAGTATCAGCCCCAGCATTTT.

The rearrangement links TRBV19 to TRBJ2-7, with 8 bases that match TRBD2. The V gene's germline CDR1 is LNHDA and CDR2 SQIVND (reference sequence). The CDR3 has 15 residues. Trimming removed 3 bases from V and 3 bases from J; junction bases left unmatched: 7. The CDR3 spells CASSIGTGGLYEQYF. The CDR3, as DNA: TGTGCCAGTAGTATCGGAACGGGAGGGCTCTACGAGCAGTACTTC. Combining the CDR3 with reference TRBV19 and TRBJ2-7 gives the whole variable domain DGGITQSPKYLFRKEGQNVTLSCEQNLNHDAMYWYRQDPGQGLRLIYYSQIVNDFQKGDIAEGYSVSREKKESFPLTVTSAQKNPTAFYLCASSIGTGGLYEQYFGPGTRLTVT.

V and J are TRBV24-1 and TRBJ2-2; 12 bases map to TRBD2. With 2 bases clipped from V and 7 bases from J, the junction kept 4 bases outside the gene matches. Germline lookup yields CDR1 KGHDR and CDR2 SFDVKD. This CDR3 spans 16 amino acids. The CDR3 region is CATSDSTSGRIGELFF. The CDR3 bases are TGTGCCACCAGTGATTCGACTAGCGGGAGAATCGGGGAGCTGTTTTTT.

This clonotype was observed a single time. Its ends do not fully match the called genes, so a read error is possible. The gene calls are TRBV10-3 and TRBJ1-1; D is uncertain. Germline loops: CDR1 ENHRY, CDR2 SYGVKD. The CDR3 has 14 amino acids. CDR3 sequence: CASSERGPYTEAFF. The CDR3 DNA reads as TGTGCCAGCAGTGAACGAGGGCCTTACACTGAAGCTTTCTTT.

This clonotype was recorded many times. The chain recombines TRBV19 with TRBJ2-7; D is possibly TRBD1 or TRBD2 (5 bases each). CDR1 is LNHDA, CDR2 SQIVND, per germline (reference sequence). V was shortened by 6 bases and J by 0 bases, with 9 bases between the two germline ends. There are 13 residues in the CDR3. The CDR3 nucleotides are TGTGCCAGTAGAAGGGGACCCTCCTACGAGCAGTACTTC. It is translated as CASRRGPSYEQYF.

This rearrangement joins TRBV10-3 to TRBJ1-6, with TRBD1 matching over 10 bases. Germline V gene sequence: CDR1 ENHRY, CDR2 SYGVKD. This CDR3 region has 15 residues. V lost 6 bases and J lost 9; bases outside the gene matches: 8. CDR3 in DNA: TGTGCCATCAGGGAAAGACAGGGGGCTCGTTCACCCCTCCACTTT. This translates into CAIRERQGARSPLHF.